A single sample is the source of the 23 T cell receptor beta chains below, sequenced in a study of metastatic and nonmetastatic thyroid tumors. Ahead of thyroid surgery, no patient had received treatment of any kind. TCRdb re-processed the PCR reads through MiXCR. The data show some 33,000 clones, 11% seen once. Sequenced sample: blood. The receptors were gathered from a female donor with papillary thyroid cancer or a benign thyroid nodule (not recorded which). Some clones in this sample may be carry-over from other donors' samples.

This clone occurred many times. The chain has TRBV30 and TRBJ1-4; the match to TRBD1 covers 7 bases. Trimming took 0 bases from V and 8 from J; bases not matched to a gene: 0. The CDR3 is 12 amino acids. CDR1 GTSNPN and CDR2 SVGIG come from the germline V gene (reference sequence). The CDR3 sequence: CAWSVQGEKLFF. The CDR3 nucleotides are TGTGCCTGGAGTGTACAGGGGGAAAAACTGTTTTTT.

The chain is built from TRBV6-5 and TRBJ1-1; D may be TRBD1 (6 bases). Per the germline V gene, CDR1 is MNHEY and CDR2 is SVGAGI. The CDR3 runs 14 residues. Trimming shortened V by 7 bases and J by 11 bases, and 23 bases separated the two germline ends. CDR3 sequence reads: CASTLRDRSLDAFF. CDR3 DNA: TGTGCCAGCACTTTACGAGACAGGAGCCTTGATGCTTTCTTT.

This chain uses TRBV4-2 with TRBJ2-7, with 9 bases matching TRBD2. V was clipped by 1 base and J by 5 bases; unmatched bases: 18. Germline-derived CDR1 and CDR2 are LGHNA and YNFKEQ. The CDR3 totals 19 residues. CDR3 loop: CASSQGFVGVGGGDDEQYF. DNA of the CDR3: TGTGCCAGCAGCCAAGGGTTTGTTGGCGTTGGCGGGGGGGACGACGAGCAGTACTTC.

Ten or more counts support this clone. The chain has TRBV10-1 and TRBJ2-3, with TRBD2 matching over 8 bases. The germline gives CDR1 WNHNN, CDR2 SYGVQD (reference sequence). The junction had 8 bases not matched to a gene; V was cut back by 8 bases and J by 1 base. CDR3 length: 15 residues. The CDR3 region has the DNA TGCGCCAGCCCTTTACGGGAGGGGGGCACAGATACGCAGTATTTT. Protein sequence: CASPLREGGTDTQYF.

At least ten counts were recorded for this clone. This chain connects TRBV2 to TRBJ2-7; the D gene is possibly TRBD1 (6 bases). Germline CDR1 reads SNHLY; CDR2 reads FYNNEI. The V gene lost 5 bases and the J gene lost 0 bases, with 11 bases spanning the gap. This CDR3 spans 14 amino acids. CDR3 amino acids: CASSNGQLSYEQYF. The DNA for the CDR3 is TGTGCCAGCAGTAACGGACAGCTCTCCTACGAGCAGTACTTC.

This clone was found many times. A read error is possible here, since a much larger clone lies one base away. The rearrangement uses TRBV30 and TRBJ1-2; D is undetermined. CDR1 is GTSNPN, CDR2 SVGIG, per germline (reference sequence). CDR3 size: 11 residues. Here the CDR3 DNA reads TGTGCCCGGAGTGTTAGGGATGGCTACACCTTC. Amino acid sequence: CARSVRDGYTF.

This clone was seen many times. J is TRBJ2-5 and V is TRBV10-2; 10 positions match TRBD2. The V and J ends lost 6 bases and 5 bases, in that order; junction bases with no gene match: 9. CDR1 WSHSY and CDR2 SAAADI come from the germline V gene. The CDR3 consists of 15 residues. Here the CDR3 reads CASRASGSIQETQYF. CDR3 bases: TGCGCCAGCAGGGCTAGCGGGAGTATACAGGAGACCCAGTACTTC.

This clone showed up many times. The genes are TRBV6-1 and TRBJ2-4; D is uncertain. V was trimmed by 3 bases and J by 7 bases, leaving 7 bases between them. The CDR3 runs 12 residues. CDR1 MNHNS and CDR2 SASEGT come from the germline V gene. CDR3 in DNA: TGTGCCAGCAGTGAGGGTGCTAACATTCAGTACTTC. This encodes CASSEGANIQYF.

The genes are TRBV6-1 and TRBJ2-7, with 7 nucleotides matching TRBD1. CDR3 length equals 16 residues. Looked up from germline, CDR1 is MNHNS and CDR2 is SASEGT. V shed 8 bases and J 7 bases; nucleotides not matched to a gene: 20. In DNA, the CDR3 is TGTGCCAGCGACCCAAGCCCCGGACAGGAAGGGGTAGAGCAGTACTTC. Amino acid sequence: CASDPSPGQEGVEQYF.

By share, this clone ranks as medium-sized. The chain uses TRBV24-1 and TRBJ2-7, with 10 bases that match TRBD1. This CDR3 spans 16 amino acids. Germline-derived CDR1 and CDR2 are KGHDR and SFDVKD. After removal of 2 bases from V and 6 bases from J, the junction contained 9 bases not matched to a gene. CDR3 DNA: TGTGCCACCAGTGATTCCTCCGGGACAGGGGTCCCCGAGCAGTACTTC. It yields the protein CATSDSSGTGVPEQYF.

This clone was observed many times. V and J are TRBV3-1 and TRBJ2-1; possibly TRBD2 for D (5 bases). Germline CDR1 reads LGHDT; CDR2 reads YNNKEL (reference sequence). The V end was cut by 0 bases, the J end by 6 bases, with 12 bases between. The CDR3 totals 15 residues. Written as DNA, the CDR3 is TGTGCCAGCAGCCAAGAGGGCGGACTCCTCAATGAGCAGTTCTTC. Residues: CASSQEGGLLNEQFF.

The table lists this clone with many counts. The chain links TRBV19 to TRBJ2-1, with D possibly matching TRBD1 (5 bases). The V end lost 10 bases, the J end lost 4 bases, and 14 bases lay between the germline ends. This CDR3 region has 13 residues. Germline V lookup: CDR1 LNHDA, CDR2 SQIVND (reference sequence). DNA of the CDR3: TGTGCCACCTCCGTCAGGGCTTACAATGAGCAGTTCTTC. Encoded protein: CATSVRAYNEQFF.

The gene calls are TRBV6-2 or TRBV6-3 and TRBJ2-1; 7 bases agree with TRBD2. Germline V gene data show CDR1 as MNHEY and CDR2 as SVGEGT. The CDR3 covers 15 residues. V lost 5 bases, J lost 5 bases, and 9 bases stayed unmatched. The CDR3 nucleotides are TGTGCCAGCAGTAACGGGCGGGAGCTCGACAATGAGCAGTTCTTC. This translates into CASSNGRELDNEQFF.

This clone was picked up many times. This chain uses TRBV18 with TRBJ2-4, with D perhaps matching TRBD2 (6 bases). The germline V and J ends were trimmed by 3 bases and 0 bases, with 12 bases remaining between them. CDR3 length equals 16 residues. Germline V CDR1 and CDR2: KGHSH, LQKENI. CDR3 DNA sequence: TGTGCCAGCTCACCTGTGGGGGGACTAGCCAAAAACATTCAGTACTTC. It specifies CASSPVGGLAKNIQYF. Variable domain in full (rest from reference TRBV18 and TRBJ2-4): NAGVMQNPRHLVRRRGQEARLRCSPMKGHSHVYWYRQLPEEGLKFMVYLQKENIIDESGMPKERFSAEFPKEGPSILRIQQVVRGDSAAYFCASSPVGGLAKNIQYFGAGTRLSVL.

This clone was observed many times. The chain recombines TRBV18 with TRBJ1-2; D is undetermined. CDR1 KGHSH and CDR2 LQKENI come from the germline V gene. V dropped 2 bases and J dropped 2 bases, with 6 bases sitting between them. The CDR3 totals 13 residues. The CDR3 DNA reads TGTGCCAGCTCACCAGGAGGAAACTATGGCTACACCTTC. Its translation: CASSPGGNYGYTF.

This clone showed up many times. At one end the junction does not follow the germline gene, possibly because of a read error. In nucleotides, the CDR3 is TGTGCCAGCAGCCCTGTCCGAGGCGGACCTTACAGTGAGCAGTTCTTC. This codes for CASSPVRGGPYSEQFF. The chain has TRBV11-1 and TRBJ2-1; no definite D call. Germline V gives CDR1 SGHAT, CDR2 FQDESV (reference sequence). The CDR3 loop spans 16 amino acids.

V usage is TRBV20-1 and J usage is TRBJ2-7; tentatively, D is TRBD1 (6 bases). Germline assignment: CDR1 DFQATT and CDR2 SNEGSKA (reference sequence). V lost 6 bases and J lost 2, with 23 bases in between. CDR3 length equals 16 residues. CDR3 sequence (DNA): TGCAGTGCCAGGCCGCATGCCGCAGGACAGACCTACGAGCAGTACTTC. Protein product: CSARPHAAGQTYEQYF.

This clone occurred many times. The V gene is TRBV7-2, the J gene TRBJ2-7; possibly TRBD1 or TRBD2 for D (5 bases each). The CDR3 length is 13 residues. V gave up 6 bases and J gave up 1 base, with 10 bases separating them. Germline-derived CDR1 and CDR2 are SGHTA and FQGNSA. CDR3 in amino acids: CASSWGSSYEQYF. The CDR3 DNA is TGTGCCAGCAGTTGGGGGTCATCCTACGAGCAGTACTTC.

Turning to this clone: Compared with germline, one end of the junction differs, possibly owing to a read error. This chain joins TRBV6-9 and TRBJ2-7; D ambiguous. Germline V gene data show CDR1 as MNHGY and CDR2 as SVAAGI. This CDR3 contains 13 residues. Here the CDR3 reads CASSGSVSGEQYF. The DNA for the CDR3 is TGCGCCAGCAGTGGCTCAGTTTCTGGTGAGCAGTACTTC.

A few counts support this clone. The gene calls are TRBV6-2 or TRBV6-3 and TRBJ2-7, with D perhaps given as TRBD1 or TRBD2 (5 bases each). Germline V gene sequence: CDR1 MNHEY, CDR2 SVGEGT. V was trimmed by 6 bases and J by 7 bases, leaving 25 bases between them. The CDR3 length is 16 residues. The CDR3 region is CASRSAGTVNVGEQYF. As DNA, the CDR3 is TGTGCCAGCAGATCTGCCGGGACCGTGAATGTCGGGGAGCAGTACTTC.

As for this clone: The junction does not match germline at one end; this may be a read error. The rearrangement joins TRBV10-3 to TRBJ2-5; D not certain. The CDR3 extends over 14 amino acids. The germline gives CDR1 ENHRY, CDR2 SYGVKD. The CDR3, as DNA: TGTGGCATCCGTGAGTGGACCAGAAGGGAGACCCAGTACTTC. This codes for CGIREWTRRETQYF.

This clone came up a few times. V and J are TRBV12-3 or TRBV12-4 and TRBJ1-5, with D perhaps matching TRBD1 (6 bases). The V and J ends lost 2 bases and 11 bases respectively, with 13 bases between them. This CDR3 spans 13 amino acids. CDR3 region: CASSLSLAGAQHF. In DNA form, the CDR3 reads TGTGCCAGCAGTTTATCCCTGGCAGGGGCCCAGCATTTT.

This clone was recorded many times. The chain couples TRBV13 to TRBJ2-1, with no clear D. This CDR3 contains 12 residues. CDR1 and CDR2 from the germline V gene are PRHDT and FYEKMQ (reference sequence). The V and J ends lost 0 bases and 8 bases respectively, with 5 bases between them. The CDR3 loop reads CASSLGGYEQFF. In DNA, the CDR3 is TGTGCCAGCAGCTTAGGAGGGTATGAGCAGTTCTTC.